Each of the 19 T cell receptor beta chains below was sequenced from the same sample in a study of Japanese encephalitis immunity and Zika vaccine responses. TCRdb redid the calling of the 5' RACE reads with MiXCR, one entry per CDR3 protein. The sample records about 420 distinct CDR3 sequences, roughly 10% being singletons. CFSE-labeled PBMCs were cultured six to seven days with peptide pools, each at 1 ug/mL. This specimen consisted of antigen-activated CD8+ T cells from blood, cultured, obtained during a Zika inactivated vaccine study. These receptors were collected from an adult woman who received an inactivated Zika virus vaccine.

This clonotype is deemed large (0.1 to 1%). The CDR3 is CSVETGQGYEQYF. DNA of the CDR3: TGCAGCGTTGAAACCGGACAGGGCTACGAGCAGTACTTC. The V and J genes are TRBV29-1 and TRBJ2-7, with 8 nucleotides matching TRBD1. Germline values: CDR1 SQVTM, CDR2 ANQGSEA. After removal of 2 bases from V and 3 bases from J, the junction contained 3 bases not matched to a gene. The CDR3 has 13 residues.

Sample share makes this clonotype large. The V call is TRBV10-2, the J call TRBJ1-2, with unresolved D. CDR3 length equals 14 residues. V dropped 0 bases and J dropped 4 bases, with 9 bases sitting between them. Germline V gives CDR1 WSHSY, CDR2 SAAADI. The CDR3 protein is CASSESSSVYGYTF. DNA of the CDR3: TGCGCCAGCAGTGAGTCGAGCAGCGTCTATGGCTACACCTTC.

There are a few counts of this clonotype. The V call is TRBV20-1, the J call TRBJ1-5; the match to TRBD1 covers 8 bases. V was clipped by 5 bases and J by 4 bases; unmatched bases: 10. Germline-derived CDR1 and CDR2 are DFQATT and SNEGSKA (reference sequence). The CDR3 loop spans 15 amino acids. CDR3 sequence reads: CSALLLTGVNQPQHF. DNA for the CDR3: TGCAGTGCTTTACTCCTGACAGGGGTGAATCAGCCCCAGCATTTT.

There are a few counts of this clonotype. V and J are TRBV10-3 and TRBJ1-5; D ambiguous. Germline CDR1 is ENHRY and CDR2 is SYGVKD. CDR3 length: 14 residues. The V end lost 4 bases, the J end lost 5 bases, and 12 bases lay between the germline ends. The CDR3 bases are TGTGCCATCAGTGGCGGAGGGTCTGATCAGCCCCAGCATTTT. Its protein is CAISGGGSDQPQHF.

This clonotype was seen many times. The rearrangement links TRBV29-1 to TRBJ1-2; perhaps TRBD1 as D (6 bases). The CDR3 length is 14 residues. Deletions cut 6 bases from V and 2 bases from J, with 16 bases between. The germline gives CDR1 SQVTM, CDR2 ANQGSEA. The CDR3 loop is CSVKFTGSNYGYTF. The CDR3 nucleotides read TGCAGCGTAAAATTTACAGGGTCGAACTATGGCTACACCTTC.

This clonotype is categorized as large. The chain uses TRBV5-1 and TRBJ1-1; no clear D. The length of the CDR3 is 14 residues. Germline CDR1 SGHRS, CDR2 YFSETQ. Trimming pared 1 base from V and 1 base from J, leaving 8 bases between. The CDR3 spells CASSLYKTNTEAFF. CDR3 DNA: TGCGCCAGCAGCTTGTATAAAACGAACACTGAAGCTTTCTTT.

By frequency in the sample, this clonotype is large. The rearrangement joins TRBV11-2 to TRBJ2-3; no definite D call. Germline assignment: CDR1 SGHAT and CDR2 FQNNGV. V lost 8 bases to trimming and J lost 0 bases, with 15 bases between them. This CDR3 is built from 15 residues. The CDR3 bases are TGTGCCAGCGGCGCTGGCGAGAGGAGCACAGATACGCAGTATTTT. Amino acid sequence: CASGAGERSTDTQYF.

This clonotype was observed many times. The conserved phenylalanine or tryptophan is not found at the CDR3 terminus, so this likely reflects a read error. The DNA is omitted, as the CDR3 cannot be located on it reliably, and the CDR3 follows TCRdb's listing. This chain links TRBV27 with TRBJ1-1; the table's D call, TRBD1, has no DNA check behind it. The CDR3 adds up to 14 amino acids, both ends counted. Germline V CDR1 and CDR2: MNHEY, SMNVEV (reference sequence). The CDR3 protein is CASSLRGGQTEALI.

This clonotype was seen once. This likely came from a read error, as a far larger clone is one base away. The V call is TRBV7-2, the J call TRBJ1-5; no definite D call. The germline gives CDR1 SGHTA, CDR2 FQGNSA. The CDR3 runs to 16 residues. The CDR3 DNA reads as TGTGCCAGCCGCTTAGATACGGAGTATAGCAATCAGCCCCAGCATTTT. It specifies CASRLDTEYSNQPQHF.

By its share, this clonotype is large. V usage is TRBV6-5 and J usage is TRBJ1-2, with 9 positions matching TRBD1. This CDR3 is 14 amino acids long. J lost 7 bases, V lost 0 bases, and 3 bases had no gene match. The germline V gene has CDR1 MNHEY and CDR2 SVGAGI. CDR3 loop: CASSYSGTGSGYTF. In DNA, the CDR3 is TGTGCCAGCAGTTACTCAGGGACAGGGTCTGGCTACACCTTC.

This clonotype is labeled as medium-sized (0.01 to 0.1%). This sequence joins TRBV6-6 and TRBJ2-4, with D unresolved. V gave up 5 bases and J gave up 0 bases, with 14 bases separating them. The CDR3 consists of 16 residues. Per germline, CDR1 MNHNY and CDR2 SVGAGI (reference sequence). The CDR3 DNA is TGTGCCAGCAGTCGGTCGGGTCTACTAGCCAAAAACATTCAGTACTTC. As protein: CASSRSGLLAKNIQYF.

This clonotype qualifies as medium-sized. The chain couples TRBV12-3 or TRBV12-4 to TRBJ1-1; D might be TRBD1 (5 bases). Trimming pared 10 bases from V and 3 bases from J, leaving 15 bases between. This CDR3 has 13 residues. DNA for the CDR3: TGTGCCATCAGGTCGACAGACTACACTGAAGCTTTCTTT. Translated, it gives CAIRSTDYTEAFF.

By share of the sample, this clonotype is large (0.1 to 1%). V is TRBV20-1 and J is TRBJ2-7; TRBD2 matches 10 bases. The V segment lost 0 bases and the J segment 4 bases; nucleotides outside the gene matches: 9. Germline V gene sequence: CDR1 DFQATT, CDR2 SNEGSKA (reference sequence). This CDR3 comprises 16 residues. The CDR3 region is CSARDSRTSGDYEQYF. CDR3 bases: TGCAGTGCTAGAGATTCGAGGACTAGCGGAGATTACGAGCAGTACTTC.

By frequency in the sample, this clonotype is medium-sized. V is TRBV12-5 and J is TRBJ1-1; D uncertain. CDR1 LGHNT and CDR2 FRNRAP come from the germline V gene. V was clipped by 6 bases and J by 5 bases, with 10 bases between them. The CDR3 covers 12 residues. The CDR3 nucleotides are TGTGCTAGTGGCCTGGGGAATACTGAAGCTTTCTTT. It encodes CASGLGNTEAFF.

This clonotype is hyperexpanded. The CDR3 DNA reads as TGTGCCAGCAGCTTATTAAACACTGAAGCTTTCTTT. It translates to CASSLLNTEAFF. V is TRBV7-9 and J is TRBJ1-1; D is uncertain. The CDR3 is made up of 12 amino acids. Trimming pared 2 bases from V and 2 bases from J, leaving 3 bases between. Germline V gives CDR1 SEHNR, CDR2 FQNEAQ (reference sequence).

This clonotype qualifies as large. The V and J genes are TRBV5-1 and TRBJ2-1; TRBD2 agrees at 12 bases. In germline, CDR1 is SGHRS, CDR2 YFSETQ. J gave up 0 bases and V 2 bases, and 9 bases lay outside the gene matches. This CDR3 region has 19 residues. The CDR3 nucleotides are TGCGCCAGCAGCTTTTTCACTAGCGGGAGGCCTAGCTCCTACAATGAGCAGTTCTTC. Amino acids: CASSFFTSGRPSSYNEQFF.

The chain uses TRBV28 and TRBJ1-1, with 8 positions matching TRBD1. In germline, CDR1 is MDHEN, CDR2 SYDVKM. The V and J ends lost 7 bases and 2 bases, in that order; junction bases with no gene match: 6. The CDR3 sequence is 14 residues long. The CDR3 region is CASNTGGFNTEAFF. DNA of the CDR3: TGTGCCAGCAACACAGGGGGGTTCAACACTGAAGCTTTCTTT.

Within the sample, this clonotype is medium-sized. The chain carries TRBV29-1 and TRBJ1-2; D perhaps matches TRBD1 (5 bases). This CDR3 is 15 amino acids long. The ends were cut back, 7 bases at V and 8 bases at J, with 26 bases in the middle. Per germline, CDR1 SQVTM and CDR2 ANQGSEA. The CDR3 bases are TGCAGCGCCCCTCGAGGGGTATTTCGACGAAACGGCTACACCTTC. Protein sequence: CSAPRGVFRRNGYTF.

This clonotype is labeled as large. The chain links TRBV11-2 to TRBJ2-3; perhaps TRBD1 as D (6 bases). Looked up from germline, CDR1 is SGHAT and CDR2 is FQNNGV. Trimming took 4 bases from V and 0 from J, leaving 17 bases between them. The CDR3 totals 17 residues. CDR3 nucleotide sequence: TGTGCCAGCAGCTGGGGGCCGCCAGAATCTAGCACAGATACGCAGTATTTT. This codes for CASSWGPPESSTDTQYF.